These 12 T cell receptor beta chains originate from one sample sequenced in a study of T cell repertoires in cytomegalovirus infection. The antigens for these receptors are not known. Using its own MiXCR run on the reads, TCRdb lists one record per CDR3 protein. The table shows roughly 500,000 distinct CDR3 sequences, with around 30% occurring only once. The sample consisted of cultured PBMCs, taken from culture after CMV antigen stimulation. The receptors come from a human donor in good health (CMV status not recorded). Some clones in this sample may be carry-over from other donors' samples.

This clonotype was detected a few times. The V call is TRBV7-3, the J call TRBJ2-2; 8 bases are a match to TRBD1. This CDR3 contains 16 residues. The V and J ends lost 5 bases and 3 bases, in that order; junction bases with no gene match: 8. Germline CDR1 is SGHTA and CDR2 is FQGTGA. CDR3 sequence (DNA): TGTGCCAGCAGCAACCTGGGACAGGCGTACACCGGGGAGCTGTTTTTT. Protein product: CASSNLGQAYTGELFF.

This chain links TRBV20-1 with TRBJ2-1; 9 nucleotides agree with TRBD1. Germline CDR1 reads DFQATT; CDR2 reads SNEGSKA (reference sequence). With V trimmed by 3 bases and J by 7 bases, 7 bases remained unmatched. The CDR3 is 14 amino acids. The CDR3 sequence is CSASLRTGANEQFF. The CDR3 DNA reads TGCAGTGCTAGCCTCCGGACAGGGGCGAATGAGCAGTTCTTC.

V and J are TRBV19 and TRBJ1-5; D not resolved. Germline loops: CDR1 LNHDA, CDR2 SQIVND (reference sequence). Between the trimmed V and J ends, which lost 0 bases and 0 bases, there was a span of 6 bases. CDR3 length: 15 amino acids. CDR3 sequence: CASSIDHPSNQPQHF. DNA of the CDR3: TGTGCCAGTAGTATAGATCACCCTAGCAATCAGCCCCAGCATTTT.

The chain's CDR3 is CASSPSPETGVEWPQHF. Written as DNA, the CDR3 is TGTGCCAGCAGCCCGAGCCCGGAGACAGGGGTAGAATGGCCCCAGCATTTT. This chain joins TRBV12-3 or TRBV12-4 and TRBJ1-5; TRBD1 aligns across 8 bases. With 6 bases clipped from V and 9 bases from J, the junction kept 19 bases outside the gene matches. The CDR3 has 17 residues.

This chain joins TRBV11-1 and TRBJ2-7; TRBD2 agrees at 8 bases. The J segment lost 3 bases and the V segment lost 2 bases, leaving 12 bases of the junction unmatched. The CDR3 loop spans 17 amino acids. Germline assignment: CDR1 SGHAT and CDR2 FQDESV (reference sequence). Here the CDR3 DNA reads TGTGCCAGCAGCTTAAACCTAGCGGGCGTAAGCTACTACGAGCAGTACTTC. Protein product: CASSLNLAGVSYYEQYF.

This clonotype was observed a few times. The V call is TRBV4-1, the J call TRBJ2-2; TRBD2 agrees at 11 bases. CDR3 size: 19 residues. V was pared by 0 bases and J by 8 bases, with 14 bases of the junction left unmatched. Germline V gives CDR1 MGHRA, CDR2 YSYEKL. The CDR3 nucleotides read TGCGCCAGCAGCCAAGATAGGGCTAGCGGGAGGATATTCGAGGGGGAGCTGTTTTTT. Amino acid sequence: CASSQDRASGRIFEGELFF.

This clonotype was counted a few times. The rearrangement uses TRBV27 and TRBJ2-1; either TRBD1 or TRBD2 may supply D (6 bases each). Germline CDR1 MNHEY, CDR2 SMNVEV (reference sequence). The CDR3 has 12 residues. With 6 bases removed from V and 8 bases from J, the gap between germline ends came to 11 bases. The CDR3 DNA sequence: TGTGCCAGCAGCTGGGGGGCGGATGAGCAGTTCTTC. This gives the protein CASSWGADEQFF.

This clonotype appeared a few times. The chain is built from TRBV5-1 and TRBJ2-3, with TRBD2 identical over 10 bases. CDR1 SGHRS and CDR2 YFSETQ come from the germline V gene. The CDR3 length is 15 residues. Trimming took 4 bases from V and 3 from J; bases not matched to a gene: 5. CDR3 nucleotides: TGCGCCAGCAGCAAGCGGGAGGGAACGACAGATACGCAGTATTTT. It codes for CASSKREGTTDTQYF.

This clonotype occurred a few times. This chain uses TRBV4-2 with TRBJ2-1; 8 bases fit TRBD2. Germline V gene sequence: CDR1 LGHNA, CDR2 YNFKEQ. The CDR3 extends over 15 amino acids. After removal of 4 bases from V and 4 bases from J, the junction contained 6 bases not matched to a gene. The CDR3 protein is CASSPERGTYNEQFF. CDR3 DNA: TGTGCCAGCAGCCCGGAGCGGGGGACGTACAATGAGCAGTTCTTC.

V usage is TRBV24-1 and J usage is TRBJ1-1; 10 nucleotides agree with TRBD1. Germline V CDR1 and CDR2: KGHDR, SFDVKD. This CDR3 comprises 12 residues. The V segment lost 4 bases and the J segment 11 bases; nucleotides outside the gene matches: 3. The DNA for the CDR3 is TGTGCCACCAGTGACCGACAGGGGGCCGCTTTCTTT. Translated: CATSDRQGAAFF.

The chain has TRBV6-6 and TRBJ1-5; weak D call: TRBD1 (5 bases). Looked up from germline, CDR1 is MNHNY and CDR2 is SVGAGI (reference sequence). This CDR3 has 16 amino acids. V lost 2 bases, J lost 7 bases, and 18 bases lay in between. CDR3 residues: CASSYGIRQGGQPQHF. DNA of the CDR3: TGTGCCAGCAGTTACGGTATAAGGCAGGGAGGCCAGCCCCAGCATTTT.

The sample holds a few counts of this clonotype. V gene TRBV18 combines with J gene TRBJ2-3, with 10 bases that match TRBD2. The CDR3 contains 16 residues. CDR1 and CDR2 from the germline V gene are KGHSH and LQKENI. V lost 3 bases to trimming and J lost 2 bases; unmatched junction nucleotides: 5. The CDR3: CASSPGTSDYTDTQYF. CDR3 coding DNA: TGTGCCAGCTCACCCGGGACTAGCGACTACACAGATACGCAGTATTTT.